This record covers a single T cell receptor (beta chain). This specimen belongs to a study of blood T cells in healthy people across ages. Then a second PCR, running roughly 7 to 11 cycles, was carried out with a sample-barcoded 5' primer and a J-beta primer mix. TCRdb used MiXCR to reprocess the 5' RACE reads, holding one entry per CDR3 protein. This sample yields roughly 860,000 distinct CDR3 sequences, of which about 59% are seen a single time; about a quarter belongs to the top ten. The TCR was taken from a man aged 25-45 years in good health. Sequenced material: blood.

The CDR3 reads CASGPGASNTEAFF. The CDR3 nucleotides read TGTGCCAGCGGGCCGGGCGCCTCGAACACTGAAGCTTTCTTT. The chain links TRBV28 to TRBJ1-1; D gene unclear. Trimming cost V 8 bases and J 1 base, with 14 bases left between them. CDR3 length equals 14 residues. Germline V CDR1 and CDR2: MDHEN, SYDVKM.